This T cell receptor (beta chain) was recovered during a study of cytomegalovirus exposure and HLA in healthy donors. General observations from the study: CMV serostatus was the sole immune exposure data available.

With regard to this clone: Its target is unknown.

Vbeta (60) and Jbeta (13) primers were used in the PCR. Sequencing was performed with immunoSEQ multiplex PCR; in TCRdb, only in-frame clones are kept and a portion is missing. Of 55,000 to 80,000 clones listed, roughly 70% are singletons. The germline gives CDR1 SGHNT, CDR2 YYREEE (reference sequence). The CDR3 runs to 16 residues. The trim removed 4 bases at V and 2 bases at J, leaving 11 bases unmatched. The J gene is TRBJ2-5, the V gene TRBV5-4, with 7 bases identical to TRBD1. The clonotype was recovered from a man aged 45-60 years in good health and CMV-seropositive. Sequencing was done on a sample of PBMCs. CDR3 DNA sequence: TGTGCCAGCAGCCTAAGGGCAAAGACAGGGCAAGAGACCCAGTACTTC. It translates to CASSLRAKTGQETQYF.